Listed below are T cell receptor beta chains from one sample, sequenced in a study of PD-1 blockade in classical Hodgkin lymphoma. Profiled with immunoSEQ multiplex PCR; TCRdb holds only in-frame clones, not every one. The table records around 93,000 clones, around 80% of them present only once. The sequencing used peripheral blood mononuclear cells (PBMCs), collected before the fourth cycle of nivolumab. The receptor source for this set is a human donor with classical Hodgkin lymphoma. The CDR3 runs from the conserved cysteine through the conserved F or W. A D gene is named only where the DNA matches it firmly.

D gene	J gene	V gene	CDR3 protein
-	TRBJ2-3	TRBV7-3	CASSFQGSDTQYF
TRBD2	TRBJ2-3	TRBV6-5	CASSYGGLAGPDTQYF
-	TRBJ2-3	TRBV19	CASSMSGGMTTDTQYF
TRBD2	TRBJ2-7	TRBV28	CASHLRGGSYEQYF
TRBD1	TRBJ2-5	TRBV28	CASSLTWDRGRETQYF
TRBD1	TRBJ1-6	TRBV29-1	CSVGRRDSYNSPLHF
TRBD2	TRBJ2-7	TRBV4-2	CASSQDLLVEREGLFSYEQYF
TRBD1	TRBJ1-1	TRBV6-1	CASKGQENTEAFF
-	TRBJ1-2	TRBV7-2	CASSLGHGRDYGYTF
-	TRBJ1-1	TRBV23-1	CASSQSRRGRMNTEAFF
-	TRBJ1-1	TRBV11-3	CASSLEGNTEAFF
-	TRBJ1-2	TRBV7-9	CASSVRDAARGYTF
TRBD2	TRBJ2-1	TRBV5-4	CASSLLVGLAGSSYNEQFF
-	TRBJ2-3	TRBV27	CASGRAPQSGTQYF
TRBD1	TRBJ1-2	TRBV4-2	CASSQETGVVYGYTF
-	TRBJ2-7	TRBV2	CASSEALRWGPTVLNEQYF
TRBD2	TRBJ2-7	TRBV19	CASSTQSGGSPYEQYF
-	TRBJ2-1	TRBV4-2	CASSSTGLAHNEQFF
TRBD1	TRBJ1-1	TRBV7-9	CASSTDRVNTEAFF
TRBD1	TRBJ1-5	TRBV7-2	CASSLAGTGLYSNQPQHF
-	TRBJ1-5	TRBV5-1	CASSVGSGNQPQHF
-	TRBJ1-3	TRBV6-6	CASSSGTGGNTIYF
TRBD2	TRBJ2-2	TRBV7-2	CASSYTSGNTGELFF
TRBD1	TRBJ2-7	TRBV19	CASSLDRGNEQYF